The 10 T cell receptor beta chains in this list originate from one sample, sequenced in a study of T cells after yellow fever vaccination. MiXCR, applied by TCRdb to the 5' RACE reads, yields one record per CDR3 protein. Among 300,000 or so distinct CDR3 sequences listed, 8.7% were seen once. Specimen: CD4+ T cells sorted from PBMCs, collected 5 days after the yellow fever booster vaccination. The receptor source for this set is a man younger than 30 who received the YFV17D yellow fever vaccine.

This clonotype showed up many times. V gene TRBV6-1 combines with J gene TRBJ2-7, with a weak D call TRBD2 (6 bases). Germline V gives CDR1 MNHNS, CDR2 SASEGT. The ends were cut back, 2 bases at V and 1 base at J, with 9 bases in the middle. The CDR3 has 14 amino acids. CDR3 protein: CASSELAGSYEQYV. The CDR3 DNA reads TGTGCCAGCAGTGAACTGGCGGGGTCCTACGAGCAGTACGTC.

V gene TRBV4-3 combines with J gene TRBJ2-2, with D perhaps TRBD1 (6 bases). Trimming shortened V by 4 bases and J by 6 bases, and 21 bases separated the two germline ends. The germline V gene has CDR1 LGHNA and CDR2 YSLEER. The CDR3 runs 17 residues. Here the CDR3 DNA reads TGCGCCAGCAGCCTACAGCCCCCTAGGGGGTCCCCCGGGGAGCTGTTTTTT. Encoded protein: CASSLQPPRGSPGELFF.

The chain uses TRBV6-5 and TRBJ1-4; D ambiguous. The CDR3 covers 13 residues. CDR1 is MNHEY, CDR2 SVGAGI, per germline. V was clipped by 2 bases and J by 10 bases, with 11 bases between them. The CDR3 DNA is TGTGCCAGCAGTTACGCCGGGTATCGAAAACTGTTTTTT. Amino acid sequence: CASSYAGYRKLFF.

The V and J genes are TRBV21-1 and TRBJ2-5. TRBV21-1 is marked as a pseudogene. The CDR3 totals 15 residues. The CDR3 reads CASSNIVSLTGTQYF. DNA of the CDR3: TGTGCCAGCAGCAATATCGTCAGCCTGACGGGGACCCAGTACTTC.

This clonotype was observed a few times. The chain links TRBV6-2 or TRBV6-3 to TRBJ1-2; D is unclear. V shed 6 bases and J shed 4 bases, with 9 bases lying between them. Germline lookup yields CDR1 MNHEY and CDR2 SVGEGT. CDR3 size: 12 residues. CDR3 in amino acids: CASRNRLYGYTF. The CDR3 DNA reads TGTGCCAGCAGGAACAGACTCTATGGCTACACCTTC.

The chain combines TRBV3-1 with TRBJ2-5; no clear D gene. Germline lookup yields CDR1 LGHDT and CDR2 YNNKEL (reference sequence). V was pared by 0 bases and J by 5 bases, with 10 bases between. The CDR3 loop spans 14 amino acids. The CDR3 is CASSQDGSRETQYF. The CDR3 coding sequence is TGTGCCAGCAGCCAAGACGGCAGCCGGGAGACCCAGTACTTC.

The chain joins TRBV18 to TRBJ1-1; 9 positions match TRBD1. Per the germline V gene, CDR1 is KGHSH and CDR2 is LQKENI. The CDR3 spans 16 residues. V lost 1 base, J lost 5 bases, and 8 bases stayed unmatched. CDR3 sequence reads: CASSPLVQGAGTEAFF. The CDR3 DNA follows: TGTGCCAGCTCACCACTTGTACAGGGGGCTGGGACTGAAGCTTTCTTT.

Ten or more counts support this clonotype. The V and J genes are TRBV7-9 and TRBJ1-5; 8 bases fit TRBD1. With 5 bases clipped from V and 2 bases from J, the junction kept 5 bases outside the gene matches. The CDR3 is 15 residues long. The germline V gene encodes CDR1 SEHNR and CDR2 FQNEAQ (reference sequence). DNA of the CDR3: TGTGCCAGCAGCCAGCAGGGGGCCGGCAATCAGCCCCAGCATTTT. It encodes CASSQQGAGNQPQHF.

This clonotype was seen at least ten times. J is TRBJ2-2 and V is TRBV29-1; D is perhaps TRBD1 (6 bases). The length of the CDR3 is 14 residues. V dropped 5 bases and J dropped 5 bases, with 15 bases sitting between them. Germline V lookup: CDR1 SQVTM, CDR2 ANQGSEA. CDR3 region: CSVIQQGPTGELFF. DNA of the CDR3: TGCAGCGTTATCCAACAGGGACCGACCGGGGAGCTGTTTTTT.

This clonotype was recorded a few times. The chain carries TRBV5-1 and TRBJ2-7; 14 bases are shared with TRBD2. The CDR3 extends over 16 amino acids. Germline V gene data show CDR1 as SGHRS and CDR2 as YFSETQ. V was pared by 4 bases and J by 7 bases, with 10 bases of the junction left unmatched. The CDR3 DNA reads as TGCGCCAGCAGCCCGACGGGACTAGCGGGGGTCGGGGAGCAGTACGTC. Translating gives CASSPTGLAGVGEQYV.